The present TCR beta chain was sequenced within a study of patients and donors after allogeneic stem cell transplantation. TCRdb reprocessed the RT-PCR reads with MiXCR, giving one entry per CDR3 protein. The sample has about 210,000 distinct CDR3 sequences; 35% to 45% are singletons. The clonotype originates from a human donor who was either an allogeneic HSCT recipient or a stem cell or donor lymphocyte infusion donor (not recorded which). It is not recorded whose cells these are; they may come from a transplant donor. Material: blood, either unsorted or a sorted T cell fraction (not recorded which).

For the CDR3, the DNA is TGTGCCATCACCCGACAGGGAAGCACTGAAGCTTTCTTT. It is translated as CAITRQGSTEAFF. This chain joins TRBV10-3 and TRBJ1-1, with 7 bases matching TRBD1. The CDR3 is 13 amino acids. Germline V lookup: CDR1 ENHRY, CDR2 SYGVKD. Trimming removed 7 bases from V and 4 bases from J; junction bases left unmatched: 6.